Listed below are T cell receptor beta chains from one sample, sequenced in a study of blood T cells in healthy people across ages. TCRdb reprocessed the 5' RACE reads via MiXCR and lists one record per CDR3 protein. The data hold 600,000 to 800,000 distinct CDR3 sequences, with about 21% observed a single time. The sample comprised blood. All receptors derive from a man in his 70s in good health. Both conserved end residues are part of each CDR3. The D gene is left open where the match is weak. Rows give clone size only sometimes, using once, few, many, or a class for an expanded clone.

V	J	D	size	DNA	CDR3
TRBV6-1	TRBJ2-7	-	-	TGTGCCAGCAGTTTGGAGGGGGGAGTCTACGAGCAGTACTTC	CASSLEGGVYEQYF
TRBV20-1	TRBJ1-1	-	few	TGCAGTGCTAGAGACCGGACGGACAACACTGAAGCTTTCTTT	CSARDRTDNTEAFF
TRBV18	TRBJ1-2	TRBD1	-	TGTGCCAGCTCACCATCACAGGGGGCAGGTGGCTACACCTTC	CASSPSQGAGGYTF
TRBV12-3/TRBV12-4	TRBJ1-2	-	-	TGTGCCAGCAGTCCCGGACCGATTAACTACACCTTC	CASSPGPINYTF
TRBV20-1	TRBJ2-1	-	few	TGCAGTGCCCTAGCGAACAATGAGCAGTTCTTC	CSALANNEQFF
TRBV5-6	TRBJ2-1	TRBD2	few	TGTGCCAGCAGCTATACCGGGACTAGGGGCAATGAGCAGTTCTTC	CASSYTGTRGNEQFF
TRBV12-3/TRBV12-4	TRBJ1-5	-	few	TGTGCCAGCAGCCGCGTGGGTGGGGAAGGGCCCCAGCATTTT	CASSRVGGEGPQHF
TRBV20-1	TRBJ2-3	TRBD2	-	TGCAGTGCTAGAGATCCTAGCGGGACTGCAGATACGCAGTATTTT	CSARDPSGTADTQYF
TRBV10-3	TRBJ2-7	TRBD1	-	TGTGCCATCACCGCCGCCCGGGACAGGGCTTACGAGCAGTACTTC	CAITAARDRAYEQYF
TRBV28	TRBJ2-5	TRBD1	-	TGTGCCAGCAGGTCAGGGGGCGCAAATAGAGAGACCCAGTACTTC	CASRSGGANRETQYF
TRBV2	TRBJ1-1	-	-	TGTGCCAGCAGTGAAGGCAGACACACTGAAGCTTTCTTT	CASSEGRHTEAFF
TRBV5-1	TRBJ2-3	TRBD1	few	TGCGCCAGCAGCTCCGGGACAGGGGGAGCTATCACAGATACGCAGTATTTT	CASSSGTGGAITDTQYF
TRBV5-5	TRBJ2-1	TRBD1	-	TGTGCCAGCAGCCGGGACAGGGGGGGAAGAGAGCAGTTCTTC	CASSRDRGGREQFF
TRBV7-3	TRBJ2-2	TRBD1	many	TGTGCCAGCAGCCCGGGACAGGGGGCCGGGGAGCTGTTTTTT	CASSPGQGAGELFF
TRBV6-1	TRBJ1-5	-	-	TGTGCCAGCAGTGAATCAGGGTTGGATCAGCCCCAGCATTTT	CASSESGLDQPQHF
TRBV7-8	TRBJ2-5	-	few	TGTGCCAGCAGCTTAGCGGTAGTATCAGAGACCCAGTACTTC	CASSLAVVSETQYF
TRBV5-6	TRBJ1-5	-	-	TGTGCCAGCAGTTTGTGGGGTCAGCCCCAGCATTTT	CASSLWGQPQHF
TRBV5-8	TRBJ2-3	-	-	TGTGCCAGCAGTAGGGACTATGGGACAGACACGCAGTATTTT	CASSRDYGTDTQYF
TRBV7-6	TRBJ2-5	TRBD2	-	TGTGCCAGCAGCGAACTCGGGACTAGCGGGTTTCAAGAGACCCAGTACTTC	CASSELGTSGFQETQYF
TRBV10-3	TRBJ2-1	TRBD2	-	TGTGCCATCGCCGGACTAGCGGGAGTGGGGAATGAGCAGTTCTTC	CAIAGLAGVGNEQFF
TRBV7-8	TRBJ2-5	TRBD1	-	TGTGCCAGCAGCCCCAACAGACAGGGAAGGGTATTAGGAGAGACCCAGTACTTC	CASSPNRQGRVLGETQYF
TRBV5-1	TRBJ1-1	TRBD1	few	TGCGCCAGCAGCTCTTTCCAGGGGGCTCAGAACACTGAAGCTTTCTTT	CASSSFQGAQNTEAFF
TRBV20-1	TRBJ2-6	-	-	TGCAGTGCTAGGGATTTGGCCTCTGGGGCCAACGTCCTGACTTTC	CSARDLASGANVLTF